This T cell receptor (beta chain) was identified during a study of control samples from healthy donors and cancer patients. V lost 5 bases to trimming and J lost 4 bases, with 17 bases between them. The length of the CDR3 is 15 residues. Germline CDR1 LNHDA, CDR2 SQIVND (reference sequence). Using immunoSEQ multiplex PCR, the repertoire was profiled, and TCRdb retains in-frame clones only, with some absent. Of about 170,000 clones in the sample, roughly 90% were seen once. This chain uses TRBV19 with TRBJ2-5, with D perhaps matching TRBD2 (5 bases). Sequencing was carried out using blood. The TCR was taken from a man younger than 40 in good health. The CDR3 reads CASSGELVPRETQYF. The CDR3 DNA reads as TGTGCCAGTAGTGGGGAACTAGTCCCCCGAGAGACCCAGTACTTC.